These 19 T cell receptor beta chains were sequenced from one sample in a study of CXCR3-negative and CXCR3-positive naive CD8 T cells. Study-level findings and limits: Hydrophobicity was higher for TRB CDR3s found in CXCR3-positive naive cells than in CXCR3-negative naive cells.

Carrying UMI labels, the TRB cDNA libraries were prepared through 5' RACE. From the 5' RACE reads, TCRdb lists one entry per CDR3 protein and no DNA. The sample totals roughly 110,000 distinct CDR3 sequences. Their antigens are not known. The sample consisted of naive CXCR3+ CD8+ T cells from blood. As to subset: CD45RO-CCR7+CD27+CD95- naive CD8+ T cells expressing CXCR3 (TNR3+). The receptors originated from a human donor in good health. Some clones in this sample may be carry-over from other donors' samples.

The chain is built from TRBV30 and TRBJ1-1. The V gene's germline CDR1 is GTSNPN and CDR2 SVGIG (reference sequence). There are 13 residues in the CDR3. The CDR3: CAWSSGVVAEAFF.

The chain recombines TRBV25-1 with TRBJ2-1; TCRdb's D call of TRBD1 is untestable without DNA. The CDR3 spans 16 residues. Germline assignment: CDR1 MGHDK and CDR2 SYGVNS. CDR3 in amino acids: CASSGSGDRDYNEQFF.

The genes are TRBV3-1 and TRBJ2-2. Germline lookup yields CDR1 LGHDT and CDR2 YNNKEL (reference sequence). This CDR3 is 15 amino acids long. The CDR3: CASSQEMDVTGELFF.

This chain joins TRBV30 and TRBJ2-7; with no DNA, the TCRdb D assignment of TRBD1 cannot be verified. The CDR3 loop spans 13 amino acids. Germline V CDR1 and CDR2: GTSNPN, SVGIG (reference sequence). The CDR3 sequence: CAWSTGVDYEQYF.

The CDR3 spells CASSRGTSESYNEQFF. This rearrangement joins TRBV14 to TRBJ2-1; without DNA, the TCRdb call of TRBD1 cannot be checked. The CDR3 extends over 16 amino acids. Germline CDR1 SGHDN, CDR2 FVKESK.

This CDR3 reads CASSRTGNEQFF. The chain is built from TRBV12-3 or TRBV12-4 and TRBJ2-1; the D call of TRBD1 rests on TCRdb alone, since no DNA is present to check it. This CDR3 comprises 12 residues.

This rearrangement joins TRBV30 to TRBJ2-2; TCRdb gives TRBD1 as the D gene, but with no DNA this cannot be confirmed. CDR3 length: 13 residues. The germline V gene has CDR1 GTSNPN and CDR2 SVGIG (reference sequence). The CDR3 region is CAWDRGDTGELFF.

V gene TRBV2 combines with J gene TRBJ2-4. Germline-derived CDR1 and CDR2 are SNHLY and FYNNEI. The CDR3 has 19 amino acids. CDR3 sequence: CASSEESAGYDLAKNIQYF.

The chain has TRBV5-1 and TRBJ1-2. The CDR3 runs 15 residues. The germline CDR1 and CDR2 sequences are SGHRS and YFSETQ. The CDR3 protein is CASSLVGGSPLGYTF.

The chain joins TRBV7-2 to TRBJ2-1; TCRdb returns TRBD1, unconfirmable since there is no DNA. The CDR3 sequence is 17 residues long. CDR1 is SGHTA and CDR2 is FQGNSA in the germline V gene. The CDR3: CASSLGGGTASYNEQFF.

This sequence joins TRBV14 and TRBJ2-5; TCRdb returns TRBD2, unconfirmable since there is no DNA. The V gene's germline CDR1 is SGHDN and CDR2 FVKESK. The CDR3 length is 14 residues. This CDR3 is CASSQARSGGTQYF.

The J gene is TRBJ2-7, the V gene TRBV5-1; TCRdb reports TRBD2, a call that lacks DNA to check it against. Germline V lookup: CDR1 SGHRS, CDR2 YFSETQ. The CDR3 has 15 amino acids. The CDR3 reads CASSLLAGGPHEQYF.

The chain joins TRBV28 to TRBJ2-5; TCRdb calls TRBD1, which cannot be checked without DNA. Germline CDR1 MDHEN, CDR2 SYDVKM. The CDR3 contains 17 residues. CDR3 region: CASSSTPLGAQVETQYF.

The chain uses TRBV12-3 or TRBV12-4 and TRBJ1-6. There are 12 residues in the CDR3. CDR3 in amino acids: CASSVGYSPLHF.

The chain's CDR3 is CSVMTGENTEAFF. The chain uses TRBV29-1 and TRBJ1-1; TCRdb names TRBD1, which stays unverified in the absence of DNA. Germline V lookup: CDR1 SQVTM, CDR2 ANQGSEA. The CDR3 loop spans 13 amino acids.

The CDR3 sequence: CSVALAGSNEQFF. The rearrangement joins TRBV29-1 to TRBJ2-1; lacking DNA, the TRBD2 call made by TCRdb goes unchecked. The CDR3 runs 13 residues. The germline V gene has CDR1 SQVTM and CDR2 ANQGSEA.

The CDR3 loop is CASSFGLYEQYF. J is TRBJ2-7 and V is TRBV12-3 or TRBV12-4. The CDR3 sequence is 12 residues long.

This rearrangement joins TRBV7-9 to TRBJ1-1. The CDR3 contains 12 residues. Germline V gene lookup returns CDR1 SEHNR and CDR2 FQNEAQ (reference sequence). CDR3 amino acids: CASSPQEGWAFF.

CDR3 amino acids: CASSLATGSYQETQYF. V gene TRBV11-2 combines with J gene TRBJ2-5; TCRdb proposes TRBD1, but this gene call is untestable without DNA. The CDR3 is made up of 16 amino acids. CDR1 is SGHAT, CDR2 FQNNGV, per germline. The entire variable domain, with the rest obtained from reference TRBV11-2 and TRBJ2-5, is as follows: EAGVAQSPRYKIIEKRQSVAFWCNPISGHATLYWYQQILGQGPKLLIQFQNNGVVDDSQLPKDRFSAERLKGVDSTLKIQPAKLEDSAVYLCASSLATGSYQETQYFGPGTRLLVL.